Listed below are T cell receptor beta chains from one sample, sequenced in a study of T cells in Graves' hyperthyroidism and ophthalmopathy. MiXCR was run by TCRdb on the multiplex PCR reads, yielding one entry per CDR3 protein. The top ten clones hold roughly 33% of a sample with 250,000 to 400,000 distinct CDR3 sequences, approximately 14% of them seen once. The specimen was blood. Receptors were obtained from a woman in her 40s with Graves' ophthalmopathy. The CDR3 runs from the conserved cysteine through the conserved F or W. D genes are given only for firm matches. The size field is filled for only some rows; it gives once, few, many or a size class.

V,J,D,size,CDR3,DNA
TRBV30,TRBJ2-7,TRBD1,.,CAWTRDSMNEQYF,TGTGCCTGGACTCGGGACAGTATGAACGAGCAGTACTTC
TRBV7-9,TRBJ2-7,.,.,CASSQEGGWVDRDYEQYF,TGCGCCAGCAGCCAAGAAGGGGGGTGGGTCGACAGGGACTACGAGCAGTACTTC
TRBV11-2,TRBJ2-1,.,.,CASSLVKGILQQFF,TGTGCCAGCAGCTTAGTGAAGGGGATCCTCCAACAGTTCTTC
TRBV3-1,TRBJ2-7,.,few,CASSREGGFTYEQYF,TGTGCCAGCAGCCGAGAGGGGGGCTTCACCTACGAGCAGTACTTC
TRBV6-1,TRBJ2-1,TRBD2,.,CASSSVAGVTYSEQFF,TGTGCCAGCAGTTCCGTCGCGGGAGTCACCTACAGTGAGCAGTTCTTC
TRBV4-1,TRBJ1-2,.,.,CASSQLSSPYGYTF,TGCGCCAGCAGCCAATTAAGCAGTCCCTATGGCTACACCTTC
TRBV28,TRBJ2-7,TRBD2,few,CASTSSGLAENYEQYF,TGTGCCAGCACTTCCTCCGGACTAGCGGAGAACTACGAGCAGTACTTC
TRBV20-1,TRBJ1-2,TRBD1,few,CSASLPGQADYGYTF,TGCAGTGCTTCCCTTCCGGGACAGGCGGACTATGGCTACACCTTC
TRBV3-1,TRBJ2-5,TRBD2,.,CASSQVGGEEGETQYF,TGTGCCAGCAGCCAAGTGGGGGGGGAAGAGGGAGAGACCCAGTACTTC
TRBV20-1,TRBJ2-7,TRBD2,.,CSAQTGTNSYEQYF,TGCAGTGCTCAGACCGGGACTAACTCCTACGAGCAGTACTTC
TRBV7-9,TRBJ2-1,TRBD2,few,CASSSLAGGYNEQCF,TGTGCCAGCAGCTCTTTAGCGGGAGGTTACAATGAGCAGTGCTTC
TRBV29-1,TRBJ1-2,TRBD1,few,CSVVTGVGYTF,TGCAGCGTTGTAACAGGGGTTGGCTACACCTTC
TRBV24-1,TRBJ2-5,TRBD1,.,CATSDLTGQGGETQYF,TGTGCCACCAGTGATTTGACGGGACAGGGTGGGGAGACCCAGTACTTC
TRBV29-1,TRBJ2-3,TRBD1,many,CSVVKGADTQYF,TGCAGCGTTGTGAAGGGGGCCGATACGCAGTATTTT
TRBV7-2,TRBJ2-5,.,many,CASSLGDREQETQYF,TGTGCCAGCAGCTTGGGGGACCGGGAGCAAGAGACCCAGTACTTC
TRBV12-3/TRBV12-4,TRBJ1-4,.,many,CASSFRDGGRKLFF,TGTGCCAGCAGTTTTAGGGACGGGGGGAGGAAACTGTTTTTT
TRBV19,TRBJ1-1,.,many,CASSIVVWDTEAFF,TGTGCCAGTAGTATAGTGGTGTGGGACACTGAAGCTTTCTTT
TRBV19,TRBJ1-1,.,.,CASSIQGNLILPNTEAFF,TGTGCCAGTAGTATACAGGGGAACCTAATACTTCCGAACACTGAAGCTTTCTTT
TRBV2,TRBJ2-5,.,many,CASSKTEETQYF,TGTGCCAGCAGTAAAACAGAAGAGACCCAGTACTTC
TRBV5-1,TRBJ2-7,.,few,CASSFAASYEQYF,TGCGCCAGCAGCTTCGCGGCATCCTACGAGCAGTACTTC
TRBV19,TRBJ2-2,.,.,CASSIRAPGELFF,TGTGCCAGTAGTATTCGAGCCCCCGGGGAGCTGTTTTTT
TRBV7-9,TRBJ2-5,.,.,CASSPVGAGETQYF,TGTGCCAGCAGCCCCGTAGGGGCGGGAGAGACCCAGTACTTC
TRBV6-1,TRBJ2-5,.,many,CASSEGPGAGETQYF,TGTGCCAGCAGTGAAGGTCCGGGGGCGGGAGAGACCCAGTACTTC
TRBV27,TRBJ2-7,TRBD2,many,CASSYEGLAGAYEQYF,TGTGCCAGCAGTTATGAGGGACTAGCGGGAGCCTACGAGCAGTACTTC
TRBV20-1,TRBJ2-3,.,few,CSAETLSGTDTQYF,TGCAGTGCCGAAACCTTGAGTGGCACAGATACGCAGTATTTT
TRBV27,TRBJ1-6,.,many,CASSSTNLQPGSGGHSPLHF,TGTGCCAGCAGTTCTACCAATCTCCAACCTGGGTCAGGAGGGCATTCACCCCTCCACTTT
TRBV7-8,TRBJ1-3,.,.,CASSRFSSGNTIYF,TGTGCCAGCAGTAGATTCTCCTCTGGAAACACCATATATTTT
TRBV6-5,TRBJ2-5,.,many,CASSYSYGNQETQYF,TGTGCCAGCAGTTACTCGTACGGGAACCAAGAGACCCAGTACTTC
TRBV6-1,TRBJ1-6,.,few,CASSGREGSPLHF,TGTGCCAGCAGTGGCAGGGAAGGTTCACCCCTCCACTTT
TRBV20-1,TRBJ2-1,TRBD1,few,CKNRDRPPNEQFF,TGCAAGAACCGGGACAGGCCTCCCAATGAGCAGTTCTTC
TRBV12-3/TRBV12-4,TRBJ1-4,TRBD1,many,CASRDRGHEKLFF,TGTGCCAGCAGGGACAGGGGGCATGAAAAACTGTTTTTT